This T cell receptor beta chain derives from a study of siplizumab effects on memory and regulatory T cells. Study-level findings and limits: The average Treg-derived proportion among mappable alloreactive CD4+ clones was 55% to 80% with siplizumab versus 26.9% in controls. Sequences below about 10^-5 frequency were poorly captured, limiting mapping of alloreactive clones.

Per germline, CDR1 SGHNT and CDR2 YYREEE (reference sequence). There are 19 residues in the CDR3. V was trimmed by 4 bases and J by 0 bases, leaving 20 bases between them. Remarks on this clone: Its target is unknown.

Assay: immunoSEQ multiplex PCR; the TCRdb copy retains only in-frame clones and omits some. Among about 100,000 clones listed, roughly nine tenths were seen once. The rearrangement joins TRBV5-4 to TRBJ2-6; TRBD1 is a possible D gene (6 bases). The clonotype originates from a human donor in good health. Sequenced input: Tregs sorted from blood. The CDR3 protein is CASSGAGTLTSSGANVLTF. CDR3 sequence (DNA): TGTGCCAGCAGCGGGGCCGGGACATTAACTTCCTCTGGGGCCAACGTCCTGACTTTC. Looking up the rest from reference TRBV5-4 and TRBJ2-6 gives the full variable domain: ETGVTQSPTHLIKTRGQQVTLRCSSQSGHNTVSWYQQALGQGPQFIFQYYREEENGRGNFPPRFSGLQFPNYSSELNVNALELDDSALYLCASSGAGTLTSSGANVLTFGAGSRLTVL.